This entry is about one TCR beta chain. Its cognate antigen is unknown. These data are taken from a study of T-cell memory formation after mild COVID-19. The wider study: Among the donors, TCR clusters were largely specific to each donor. Findings and caveats of the study: Researchers could not confirm that second-wave clones peaking on day 37 targeted SARS-CoV-2. Later expanders leaned toward CD4+, whereas clones contracting from day 15 to 85 were balanced CD4/CD8.

J lost 5 bases, V lost 2 bases, and 7 bases had no gene match. Germline loops: CDR1 SGHRS, CDR2 YFSETQ. This CDR3 has 16 amino acids. 5'RACE with constant-segment primers yielded barcoded, UMI-tagged TCR alpha and TCR beta cDNA libraries. MiXCR, applied by TCRdb to the 5' RACE reads, yields one record per CDR3 protein. This repertoire shows hundreds of thousands of distinct CDR3 sequences, roughly 25% found once; its top ten account for approximately 12%. This chain connects TRBV5-1 to TRBJ2-1, with 10 bases aligning to TRBD2. Sequencing used PBMCs or a T cell subset sorted from them (not recorded which). This receptor was taken from an adult woman who had mild COVID-19 (a few samples of this study predate the infection). Cell type and time point are not known. CDR3 in amino acids: CASSLPLLAGNNEQFF. The CDR3 nucleotides are TGCGCCAGCAGCTTACCCCTACTAGCGGGAAACAATGAGCAGTTCTTC.